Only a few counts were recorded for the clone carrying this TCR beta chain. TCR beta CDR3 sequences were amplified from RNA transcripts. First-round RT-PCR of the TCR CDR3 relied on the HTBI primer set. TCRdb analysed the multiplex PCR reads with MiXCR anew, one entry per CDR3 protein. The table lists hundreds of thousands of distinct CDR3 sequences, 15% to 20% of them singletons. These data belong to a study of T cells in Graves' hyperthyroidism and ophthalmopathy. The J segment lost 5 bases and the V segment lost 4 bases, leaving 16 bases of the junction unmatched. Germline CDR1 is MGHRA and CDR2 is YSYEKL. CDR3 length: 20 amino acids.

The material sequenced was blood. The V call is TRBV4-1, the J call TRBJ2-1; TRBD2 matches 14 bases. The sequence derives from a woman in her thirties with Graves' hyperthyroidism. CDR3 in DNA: TGCGCCAGCAGCCCCCGGGACAGCCGACTAGCGGGAGGGGCCCACAATGAGCAGTTCTTC. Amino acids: CASSPRDSRLAGGAHNEQFF.